The 6 T cell receptor beta chains in this list originate from one sample, sequenced in a study of T cells expressing NK-cell markers. TCRdb reprocessed the 5' RACE reads and reports one entry per CDR3 protein, with no DNA. Seen in this sample are about 260,000 distinct CDR3 sequences; the ten most common clones hold 0.39%. The sequenced material came from blood T cells: a sorted CD56 or NKG2C T cell subset, CD4+ or CD8+ T cells, or bulk PBMC T cells (not recorded which). These receptors all come from a man younger than 35 in good health.

The CDR3 loop is CSGRTGKGTDTQYF. The chain uses TRBV29-1 and TRBJ2-3; with no DNA, the TCRdb D assignment of TRBD1 cannot be verified. The CDR3 totals 14 residues. Per the germline V gene, CDR1 is SQVTM and CDR2 is ANQGSEA.

The rearrangement uses TRBV20-1 and TRBJ1-1; the TCRdb D gene call, TRBD1, has no DNA to confirm it. The CDR3 spans 15 residues. Germline loops: CDR1 DFQATT, CDR2 SNEGSKA (reference sequence). CDR3: CSAPHPRPKNTEAFF.

The chain has TRBV11-1 and TRBJ2-1; checking the TCRdb D call of TRBD1 is not possible without DNA. CDR3 length equals 15 residues. Looked up from germline, CDR1 is SGHAT and CDR2 is FQDESV (reference sequence). The CDR3: CASSPGTGVYNEQFF. Full variable domain (missing parts from reference TRBV11-1 and TRBJ2-1): EAEVAQSPRYKITEKSQAVAFWCDPISGHATLYWYRQILGQGPELLVQFQDESVVDDSQLPKDRFSAERLKGVDSTLKIQPAELGDSAMYLCASSPGTGVYNEQFFGPGTRLTVL.

V and J are TRBV11-2 and TRBJ2-7; absent DNA, TCRdb's TRBD2 call cannot be checked. Germline CDR1 reads SGHAT; CDR2 reads FQNNGV. The CDR3 spans 15 residues. The CDR3 spells CASRPGLAGGNEQYF. The full variable domain, in which reference TRBV11-2 and TRBJ2-7 provide the parts outside the CDR3, is EAGVAQSPRYKIIEKRQSVAFWCNPISGHATLYWYQQILGQGPKLLIQFQNNGVVDDSQLPKDRFSAERLKGVDSTLKIQPAKLEDSAVYLCASRPGLAGGNEQYFGPGTRLTVT.

CDR3 amino acids: CASSLGSWEAKNIQYF. V gene TRBV7-2 combines with J gene TRBJ2-4. Germline loops: CDR1 SGHTA, CDR2 FQGNSA. This CDR3 region has 16 residues.

This rearrangement joins TRBV6-2 or TRBV6-3 to TRBJ1-5. The CDR3 extends over 12 amino acids. CDR1 is MNHEY, CDR2 SVGEGT, per germline. This CDR3 reads CASKKTDQPQHF.